These T cell receptor beta chains were read from a single sample in a study of identical twins. TCRdb independently ran MiXCR on the 5' RACE reads; one entry per CDR3 protein. This repertoire shows some 460,000 distinct CDR3 sequences, 14% found once; its top ten account for roughly 0.56%. The sample was also reused in another study, on yellow fever vaccine responses in identical twins.

Sequencing was done on a sample of CD4+ T cells sorted from blood. All receptors derive from a woman in her late teens or twenties in good health. Both conserved end residues are part of each CDR3. A D gene is named only where the DNA matches it firmly. Size is stated for part of the rows, as once, few or many counts, or as a class when the clone is expanded.

D: TRBD2; V: TRBV11-1; size: NA; J: TRBJ2-3; length: 19; CDR3: CASSLPGTSGRGGTDTQYF; DNA: TGTGCCAGCAGCTTACCCGGGACTAGCGGGAGAGGGGGCACAGATACGCAGTATTTT
D: TRBD1; V: TRBV2; size: many; J: TRBJ2-1; length: 17; CDR3: CASLGTDSLSSYNEQFF; DNA: TGTGCCAGCTTGGGGACAGATAGTTTGAGCTCCTACAATGAGCAGTTCTTC
D: NA; V: TRBV13; size: NA; J: TRBJ1-4; length: 13; CDR3: CASSPRGVEKLFF; DNA: TGTGCCAGCAGCCCCCGCGGGGTTGAAAAACTGTTTTTT
D: TRBD1; V: TRBV4-3; size: NA; J: TRBJ1-1; length: 14; CDR3: CASSQITGDTEAFF; DNA: TGCGCCAGCAGCCAAATTACAGGGGACACTGAAGCTTTCTTT
D: NA; V: TRBV29-1; size: NA; J: TRBJ2-7; length: 11; CDR3: CSVDRGYEQYF; DNA: TGCAGCGTTGACAGGGGCTACGAGCAGTACTTC
D: NA; V: TRBV27; size: NA; J: TRBJ2-4; length: 14; CDR3: CASSLSADKNIQYF; DNA: TGTGCCAGCAGTTTATCGGCAGACAAAAACATTCAGTACTTC
D: NA; V: TRBV5-1; size: NA; J: TRBJ1-2; length: 14; CDR3: CASSLAQANYGYTF; DNA: TGCGCCAGCAGCTTGGCCCAAGCTAACTATGGCTACACCTTC
D: NA; V: TRBV15; size: NA; J: TRBJ2-4; length: 13; CDR3: CAWGLVAKNIQYF; DNA: TGTGCCTGGGGACTCGTAGCCAAAAACATTCAGTACTTC
D: NA; V: TRBV10-3; size: few; J: TRBJ2-3; length: 12; CDR3: CAIMAGTDTQYF; DNA: TGTGCCATCATGGCAGGGACAGATACGCAGTATTTT
D: NA; V: TRBV7-7; size: many; J: TRBJ2-2; length: 15; CDR3: CASSPHRSNTGELFF; DNA: TGTGCTAGCAGCCCTCACAGGTCAAACACCGGGGAGCTGTTTTTT
D: NA; V: TRBV10-3; size: NA; J: TRBJ2-5; length: 13; CDR3: CASLQGSQETQYF; DNA: TGTGCCAGCCTACAAGGGTCCCAAGAGACCCAGTACTTC
D: NA; V: TRBV3-1; size: NA; J: TRBJ2-5; length: 17; CDR3: CASSQFSGRGGRETQYF; DNA: TGTGCCAGCAGCCAATTTTCAGGGAGAGGGGGAAGAGAGACCCAGTACTTC
D: NA; V: TRBV28; size: few; J: TRBJ2-7; length: 13; CDR3: CASSVSRDYEQYF; DNA: TGTGCCAGCAGCGTGTCCAGGGACTACGAGCAGTACTTC
D: TRBD1; V: TRBV10-3; size: NA; J: TRBJ1-4; length: 16; CDR3: CAISESRTGNDEKLFF; DNA: TGTGCCATCAGTGAGTCCAGGACAGGGAACGATGAAAAACTGTTTTTT
D: NA; V: TRBV28; size: NA; J: TRBJ2-5; length: 13; CDR3: CASRPRLKETQYF; DNA: TGTGCCAGCAGACCTCGACTGAAAGAGACCCAGTACTTC
D: NA; V: TRBV3-1; size: NA; J: TRBJ2-3; length: 13; CDR3: CASSQSSGDTQYF; DNA: TGTGCCAGCAGCCAAAGTTCCGGGGATACGCAGTATTTT
D: TRBD1; V: TRBV12-3/TRBV12-4; size: NA; J: TRBJ1-6; length: 14; CDR3: CASSLRTGGSPLHF; DNA: TGTGCCAGCAGTTTACGGACAGGGGGCTCACCCCTCCACTTT
D: NA; V: TRBV20-1; size: few; J: TRBJ1-1; length: 10; CDR3: CSARVGEAFF; DNA: TGCAGTGCTAGAGTCGGGGAAGCTTTCTTT
D: NA; V: TRBV5-1; size: NA; J: TRBJ1-5; length: 14; CDR3: CASSLGATPQPQHF; DNA: TGCGCCAGCAGCTTGGGGGCAACCCCTCAGCCCCAGCATTTT
D: TRBD1; V: TRBV12-3/TRBV12-4; size: few; J: TRBJ1-3; length: 14; CDR3: CASSADREGNTIYF; DNA: TGTGCCAGCAGTGCGGACAGGGAAGGAAACACCATATATTTT
D: NA; V: TRBV29-1; size: NA; J: TRBJ1-1; length: 13; CDR3: CSAALGRNTEAFF; DNA: TGCAGCGCCGCGCTGGGGAGGAACACTGAAGCTTTCTTT
D: NA; V: TRBV28; size: few; J: TRBJ1-1; length: 16; CDR3: CASSLPGTGLGTEAFF; DNA: TGTGCCAGCAGTTTGCCCGGGACGGGTTTGGGCACTGAAGCTTTCTTT
D: NA; V: TRBV29-1; size: many; J: TRBJ2-5; length: 15; CDR3: CSVEGGYGNQETQYF; DNA: TGCAGCGTTGAAGGTGGTTACGGGAACCAAGAGACCCAGTACTTC
D: NA; V: TRBV29-1; size: many; J: TRBJ1-4; length: 11; CDR3: CSVGAAEKLFF; DNA: TGCAGCGTTGGAGCGGCCGAAAAACTGTTTTTT
D: NA; V: TRBV28; size: many; J: TRBJ2-5; length: 13; CDR3: CASAPGTQETQYF; DNA: TGTGCCAGCGCACCGGGAACCCAAGAGACCCAGTACTTC
D: TRBD2; V: TRBV6-1; size: NA; J: TRBJ2-1; length: 18; CDR3: CASSIAGLAGVSYNEQFF; DNA: TGTGCCAGCAGTATCGCTGGACTAGCGGGAGTCTCCTACAATGAGCAGTTCTTC
D: NA; V: TRBV5-1; size: few; J: TRBJ2-3; length: 14; CDR3: CASSTRDSTDTQYF; DNA: TGCGCCAGCAGCACCCGGGACAGCACAGATACGCAGTATTTT
D: NA; V: TRBV3-1; size: NA; J: TRBJ2-3; length: 17; CDR3: CASSQEGAPLAPDTQYF; DNA: TGTGCCAGCAGCCAAGAAGGCGCACCATTGGCCCCAGATACGCAGTATTTT
D: NA; V: TRBV20-1; size: NA; J: TRBJ2-2; length: 13; CDR3: CSANDFNTGELFF; DNA: TGCAGTGCTAACGACTTTAACACCGGGGAGCTGTTTTTT
D: TRBD1; V: TRBV2; size: few; J: TRBJ2-3; length: 14; CDR3: CASKTDRATDTQYF; DNA: TGTGCCAGCAAAACTGACAGGGCAACAGATACGCAGTATTTT
D: NA; V: TRBV20-1; size: few; J: TRBJ1-1; length: 11; CDR3: CSASWGAEAFF; DNA: TGCAGTGCTAGCTGGGGGGCTGAAGCTTTCTTT
D: NA; V: TRBV29-1; size: many; J: TRBJ2-5; length: 11; CDR3: CSVGLQETQYF; DNA: TGCAGCGTTGGGTTACAAGAGACCCAGTACTTC
D: TRBD2; V: TRBV4-3; size: NA; J: TRBJ2-1; length: 15; CDR3: CASSQEPTSGSLTFF; DNA: TGCGCCAGCAGCCAAGAACCGACTAGCGGGAGTTTAACGTTCTTC
D: NA; V: TRBV29-1; size: NA; J: TRBJ2-3; length: 10; CDR3: CSSNTDTQYF; DNA: TGCAGCTCTAACACAGATACGCAGTATTTT
D: NA; V: TRBV7-9; size: few; J: TRBJ2-7; length: 11; CDR3: CASVTDYEQYF; DNA: TGTGCCAGCGTGACAGACTACGAGCAGTACTTC
D: NA; V: TRBV7-3; size: NA; J: TRBJ2-2; length: 14; CDR3: CASSLRGLPGELFF; DNA: TGTGCCAGCAGCTTAAGAGGGCTCCCCGGGGAGCTGTTTTTT
D: NA; V: TRBV6-2/TRBV6-3; size: NA; J: TRBJ2-2; length: 19; CDR3: CASRPSYGSVGANTGELFF; DNA: TGTGCCAGCAGACCTTCTTATGGATCGGTGGGGGCTAACACCGGGGAGCTGTTTTTT
D: NA; V: TRBV25-1; size: few; J: TRBJ1-5; length: 14; CDR3: CASSEGRSNQPQHF; DNA: TGTGCCAGCAGTGAGGGACGGAGCAATCAGCCCCAGCATTTT
D: NA; V: TRBV12-3/TRBV12-4; size: NA; J: TRBJ1-5; length: 12; CDR3: CASVSGRQPQHF; DNA: TGTGCCAGCGTCTCCGGTCGGCAGCCCCAGCATTTT
D: NA; V: TRBV7-2; size: NA; J: TRBJ1-2; length: 15; CDR3: CASSLDDRPLGGYTF; DNA: TGTGCCAGCAGCTTAGACGATAGGCCCCTCGGTGGCTACACCTTC
D: NA; V: TRBV7-2; size: few; J: TRBJ2-1; length: 15; CDR3: CASSRKAGPYNEQFF; DNA: TGTGCCAGCAGCCGAAAAGCGGGCCCCTACAATGAGCAGTTCTTC
D: TRBD2; V: TRBV12-3/TRBV12-4; size: many; J: TRBJ2-2; length: 15; CDR3: CASSETSGGTGELFF; DNA: TGTGCCAGCAGTGAAACTAGCGGCGGCACCGGGGAGCTGTTTTTT
D: TRBD2; V: TRBV7-9; size: NA; J: TRBJ2-7; length: 15; CDR3: CASSLEGAGVIKQYF; DNA: TGTGCCAGCAGCTTAGAAGGAGCGGGGGTGATCAAGCAGTACTTC
D: TRBD2; V: TRBV5-6; size: few; J: TRBJ2-1; length: 14; CDR3: CARSSRTSSNEQFF; DNA: TGTGCCAGAAGTTCTCGGACTAGTTCGAATGAGCAGTTCTTC
D: NA; V: TRBV29-1; size: few; J: TRBJ2-2; length: 12; CDR3: CSAGANTGELFF; DNA: TGCAGCGCGGGGGCGAACACCGGGGAGCTGTTTTTT
D: NA; V: TRBV6-1; size: NA; J: TRBJ2-7; length: 12; CDR3: CASSEMRGGQYF; DNA: TGTGCCAGCAGTGAAATGCGCGGCGGGCAGTACTTC
D: NA; V: TRBV20-1; size: NA; J: TRBJ2-2; length: 13; CDR3: CSALAPNTGELFF; DNA: TGCAGTGCTTTAGCGCCGAACACCGGGGAGCTGTTTTTT